The TCR beta chain under discussion was sequenced for a study of regulatory T cells in long-lasting Graves disease. In its sample, this clonotype was seen a few times. A junction end diverges from the germline sequence, so it may reflect a read error. Per germline, CDR1 MNHEY and CDR2 SVGAGI. The CDR3 runs to 16 residues. Time point indicated: newly diagnosed GD, antithyroid drugs for less than 3 months. Construction of the TCR library relied on RNA isolated from PBMCs. In building TCR beta libraries, iRepertoire HTBI primers were used together with Arm-PCR of CDR3 regions. TCRdb re-called the multiplex PCR reads with MiXCR, one entry per CDR3 protein. The table has 450,000 to 500,000 distinct CDR3 sequences, roughly 16% seen once. Separately, the same data were catalogued under a study of T cells in Graves' hyperthyroidism and ophthalmopathy.

The gene calls are TRBV6-5 and TRBJ2-4, with D possibly being TRBD1 (6 bases). The TCR originated in a man in his forties with Graves disease. This specimen was peripheral blood mononuclear cells (PBMCs), taken at new diagnosis, from a patient treated with antithyroid drugs. CDR3 sequence reads: CASSYSTVGAKTIQYF. CDR3 DNA sequence: TGTGCCAGCAGTTACTCGACAGTGGGGGCCAAAACCATTCAGTACTTC.